Described below is a single T cell receptor (beta chain) sequence and its context. These data originate in a study of blood T cell repertoires in COVID-19. Original processing methods: Nucleated cell number was recorded as an estimate derived from reference gene primer amplification. Only in-frame clones appear in the TCRdb table, and some are missing; sequencing was by immunoSEQ multiplex PCR. For V, J and clone size, that table is used; D and trimming come from the DNA. The table records 360,000 or so clones, roughly nine tenths of them present only once. Assignments of participants to cohorts depended upon their own reported clinical history. Germline assignment: CDR1 KGHSH and CDR2 LQKENI. There are 12 residues in the CDR3. V lost 3 bases and J 3 bases, leaving 3 bases between the germline ends.

Sequenced: PBMCs or T cells enriched from blood (not recorded which). The J gene is TRBJ2-1, the V gene TRBV18; D is ambiguous. This receptor was identified in a woman aged 25 to 39 who had recovered from COVID-19. DNA of the CDR3: TGTGCCAGCTCACCGTACTACAATGAGCAGTTCTTC. Protein: CASSPYYNEQFF. Combining the CDR3 with reference TRBV18 and TRBJ2-1 gives the whole variable domain NAGVMQNPRHLVRRRGQEARLRCSPMKGHSHVYWYRQLPEEGLKFMVYLQKENIIDESGMPKERFSAEFPKEGPSILRIQQVVRGDSAAYFCASSPYYNEQFFGPGTRLTVL.